A selection of T cell receptor beta chains follows, all from one sample in a study of cytomegalovirus exposure and HLA in healthy donors. Assay: immunoSEQ multiplex PCR; the TCRdb copy retains only in-frame clones and omits some. The sample holds about 43,000 clones, roughly 51% seen once. Sequencing input: PBMCs. The receptors shown here come from a man in his 60s in good health and CMV-seronegative. CDR3s include the opening cysteine and the closing phenylalanine or tryptophan.

TRBV7-2 CASSSGPGQGGTLRNTIYF
TRBV4-1 CASSHEGGGGEQFF
TRBV5-4 CASSKDRGLAYGYTF
TRBV27 CASSLRRGNEAFF
TRBV6-5 CASRGTGTGHYEQYF
TRBV5-1 CASSRGTGDDGGGTQYF
TRBV7-2 CATTNSKETQYF
TRBV6-6 CASSGLAQPQHF
TRBV28 CASRKTGNTEAFF
TRBV19 CASSTSGVTDTQYF
TRBV13 CASSTQRGVGTQYF
TRBV30 CAWSVPGGYTF
TRBV18 CASSPTDGGTEAFF
TRBV11-1 CASSLMSSEAYEQYF
TRBV2 CASRRGTARAKNIQYF
TRBV11-2 CASSLLPDTQYF
TRBV2 CASSQRGRNTEAFF
TRBV29-1 CSVTTGGRPNYGYTF
TRBV4-1 CASSQDASGGVVTDTQYF
TRBV27 CASSWNRVDEQYF
TRBV6-1 CASSTQGRNTEKLFF
TRBV6-5 CASSRGNTEAFF
TRBV28 CATSTGELFF
TRBV6-6 CASSQDRAHGYTF